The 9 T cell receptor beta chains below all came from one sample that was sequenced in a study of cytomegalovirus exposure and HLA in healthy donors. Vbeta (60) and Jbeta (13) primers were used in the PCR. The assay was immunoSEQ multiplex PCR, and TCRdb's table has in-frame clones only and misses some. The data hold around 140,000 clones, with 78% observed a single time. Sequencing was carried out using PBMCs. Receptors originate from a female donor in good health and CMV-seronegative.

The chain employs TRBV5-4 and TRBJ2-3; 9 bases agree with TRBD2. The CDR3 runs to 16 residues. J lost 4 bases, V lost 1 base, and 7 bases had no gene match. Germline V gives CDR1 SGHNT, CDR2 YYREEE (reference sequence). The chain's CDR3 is CASSLLLAGEADTQYF. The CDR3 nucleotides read TGTGCCAGCAGCTTGTTATTAGCGGGAGAAGCAGATACGCAGTATTTT.

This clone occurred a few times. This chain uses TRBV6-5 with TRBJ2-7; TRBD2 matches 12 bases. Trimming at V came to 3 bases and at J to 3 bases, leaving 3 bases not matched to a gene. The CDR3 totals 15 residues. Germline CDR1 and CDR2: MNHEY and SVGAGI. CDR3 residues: CASSYGLAGIYEQYF. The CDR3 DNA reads TGTGCCAGCAGTTATGGACTAGCGGGGATCTACGAGCAGTACTTC.

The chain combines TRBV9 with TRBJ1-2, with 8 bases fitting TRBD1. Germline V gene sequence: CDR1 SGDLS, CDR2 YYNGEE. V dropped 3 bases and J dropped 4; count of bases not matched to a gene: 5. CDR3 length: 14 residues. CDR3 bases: TGTGCCAGCAGCGCAGGACAGGGAGGCTATGGCTACACCTTC. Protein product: CASSAGQGGYGYTF.

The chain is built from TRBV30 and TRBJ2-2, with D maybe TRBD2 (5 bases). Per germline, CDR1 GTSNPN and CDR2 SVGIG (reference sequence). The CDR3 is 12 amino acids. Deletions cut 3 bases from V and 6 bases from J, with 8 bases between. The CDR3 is CAWSRDSGELFF. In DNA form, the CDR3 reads TGTGCCTGGAGCCGGGATTCCGGGGAGCTGTTTTTT. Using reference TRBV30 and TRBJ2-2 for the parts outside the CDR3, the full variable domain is SQTIHQWPATLVQPVGSPLSLECTVEGTSNPNLYWYRQAAGRGLQLLFYSVGIGQISSEVPQNLSASRPQDRQFILSSKKLLLSDSGFYLCAWSRDSGELFFGEGSRLTVL.

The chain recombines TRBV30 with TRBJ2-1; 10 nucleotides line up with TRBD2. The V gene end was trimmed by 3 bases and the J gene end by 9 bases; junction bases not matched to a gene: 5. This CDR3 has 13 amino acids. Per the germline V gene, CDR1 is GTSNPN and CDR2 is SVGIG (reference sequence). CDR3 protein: CAWRGLAVVEQFF. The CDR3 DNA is TGTGCCTGGAGAGGACTAGCGGTAGTTGAGCAGTTCTTC.

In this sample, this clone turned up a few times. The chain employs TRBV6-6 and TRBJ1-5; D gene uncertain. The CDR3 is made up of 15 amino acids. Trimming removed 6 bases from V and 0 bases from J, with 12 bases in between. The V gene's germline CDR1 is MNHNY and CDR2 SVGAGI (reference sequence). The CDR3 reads CASRKPQNSNQPQHF. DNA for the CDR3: TGTGCCAGCAGAAAACCCCAGAATAGCAATCAGCCCCAGCATTTT.

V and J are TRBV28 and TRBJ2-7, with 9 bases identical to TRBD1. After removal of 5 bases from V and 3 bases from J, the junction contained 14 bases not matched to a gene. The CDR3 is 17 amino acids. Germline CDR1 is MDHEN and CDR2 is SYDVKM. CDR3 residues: CASSPIQGAITVYEQYF. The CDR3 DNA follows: TGTGCCAGCAGTCCGATACAGGGGGCAATAACCGTCTACGAGCAGTACTTC. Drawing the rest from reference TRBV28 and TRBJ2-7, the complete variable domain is DVKVTQSSRYLVKRTGEKVFLECVQDMDHENMFWYRQDPGLGLRLIYFSYDVKMKEKGDIPEGYSVSREKKERFSLILESASTNQTSMYLCASSPIQGAITVYEQYFGPGTRLTVT.

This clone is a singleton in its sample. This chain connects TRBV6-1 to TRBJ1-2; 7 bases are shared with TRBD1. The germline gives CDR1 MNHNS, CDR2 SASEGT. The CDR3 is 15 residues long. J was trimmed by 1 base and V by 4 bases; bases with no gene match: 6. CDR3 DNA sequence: TGTGCCAGCAGTGCGACAGGGATGAGTAACTATGGCTACACCTTC. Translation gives CASSATGMSNYGYTF.

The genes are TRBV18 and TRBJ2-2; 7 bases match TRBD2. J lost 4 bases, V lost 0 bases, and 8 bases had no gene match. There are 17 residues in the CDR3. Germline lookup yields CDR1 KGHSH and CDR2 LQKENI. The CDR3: CASSPPGGPEVTGELFF. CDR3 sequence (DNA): TGTGCCAGCTCACCACCGGGAGGGCCCGAGGTCACCGGGGAGCTGTTTTTT.